Sequencing of this T cell receptor (beta chain) was carried out in a study of shared clonotypes between healthy human individuals. Study-level information: For every donor, three CD4 naive, three CD4 memory, two CD8 naive and one CD8 memory plates were used. Whole-study findings and limits: Rarefaction curves obtained for sorted subsets showed sequencing incomplete despite large depth.

Worth noting for this clone: No antigen is known for it.

The table came from immunoSEQ multiplex PCR; TCRdb's copy has only in-frame clones and leaves some out. Of nearly 1,000,000 clones listed, approximately 80% are singletons. The sequence was collected from a man aged 18 to 29 in good health. What was sequenced was memory CD4+ T cells sorted from blood. Subset given: CD45RA-negative fraction.

DNA of the CDR3: TGCGCCAGCAGCGGGACAGGGGAGGGGACAGATACGCAGTATTTT. Translated: CASSGTGEGTDTQYF. The chain carries TRBV5-1 and TRBJ2-3, with 10 bases that match TRBD1. Germline V gene sequence: CDR1 SGHRS, CDR2 YFSETQ. J was trimmed by 3 bases and V by 4 bases; bases with no gene match: 5. The CDR3 has 15 residues. Full variable domain (remainder filled in from reference TRBV5-1 and TRBJ2-3): KAGVTQTPRYLIKTRGQQVTLSCSPISGHRSVSWYQQTPGQGLQFLFEYFSETQRNKGNFPGRFSGRQFSNSRSEMNVSTLELGDSALYLCASSGTGEGTDTQYFGPGTRLTVL.